This T cell receptor beta chain was profiled in a study of blood T cell repertoires in COVID-19. About the research overall: Samples of COVID-19 (acute and convalescent) were obtained from the United States, Italy and Spain. Sample material is recorded as cDNA or gDNA derived from T cells, B-cell-depleted T cells, or PBMCs.

As processed by the authors: Nucleated cell number was recorded as an estimate derived from reference gene primer amplification. Profiled with immunoSEQ multiplex PCR; TCRdb holds only in-frame clones, not every one. V, J and clone size were drawn from that table, and D and trimming were deduced from the DNA. The data show about 260,000 clones, 86% seen once. Germline assignment: CDR1 SGHRS and CDR2 YFSETQ. With V trimmed by 3 bases and J by 7 bases, 6 bases remained unmatched. There are 14 residues in the CDR3. This clonotype was sampled from a man aged 25-45 years with active or convalescent COVID-19. J is TRBJ1-4 and V is TRBV5-1, with 7 bases fitting TRBD1. Sequencing was performed on peripheral blood. The CDR3 here is CASSSGQPTEKLFF. The CDR3 DNA sequence: TGCGCCAGCAGCTCGGGACAGCCCACTGAAAAACTGTTTTTT.